This entry lists 15 T cell receptor beta chains sequenced from one sample in a study of blood T cell repertoires in COVID-19. TCRdb's table, derived via immunoSEQ multiplex PCR, lists solely in-frame clones and lacks some. The sample carries 200,000 to 300,000 clones, roughly 90% recorded once. Material for sequencing was PBMCs or T cells enriched from blood (not recorded which). The source is a woman aged 25 to 39 who had recovered from COVID-19.

The J gene is TRBJ1-4, the V gene TRBV4-3; D remains unclear. The CDR3 has 14 amino acids. Germline CDR1 reads LGHNA; CDR2 reads YSLEER. Between the trimmed V and J ends, which lost 3 bases and 7 bases, there was a span of 12 bases. The CDR3 nucleotides read TGCGCCAGCAGCCAGCCCCCTGAGGTTGAAAAACTGTTTTTT. Its protein product is CASSQPPEVEKLFF.

The chain uses TRBV28 and TRBJ2-7; 11 bases agree with TRBD2. The CDR3 has 14 residues. V lost 8 bases, J lost 3 bases, and 6 bases stayed unmatched. Germline V CDR1 and CDR2: MDHEN, SYDVKM. The CDR3: CASSLAGEFYEQYF. The CDR3, as DNA: TGTGCCAGCTCACTAGCGGGAGAGTTCTACGAGCAGTACTTC. Full variable domain (outside the CDR3, taken from reference TRBV28 and TRBJ2-7): DVKVTQSSRYLVKRTGEKVFLECVQDMDHENMFWYRQDPGLGLRLIYFSYDVKMKEKGDIPEGYSVSREKKERFSLILESASTNQTSMYLCASSLAGEFYEQYFGPGTRLTVT.

This sequence joins TRBV7-9 and TRBJ2-3; D unclear. The V gene's germline CDR1 is SEHNR and CDR2 FQNEAQ (reference sequence). This CDR3 has 12 residues. V lost 6 bases to trimming and J lost 0 bases, with 4 bases between them. The CDR3 protein is CASSYSTDTQYF. CDR3 nucleotides: TGTGCCAGCAGTTATAGCACAGATACGCAGTATTTT. Drawing the rest from reference TRBV7-9 and TRBJ2-3, the complete variable domain is DTGVSQNPRHKITKRGQNVTFRCDPISEHNRLYWYRQTLGQGPEFLTYFQNEAQLEKSRLLSDRFSAERPKGSFSTLEIQRTEQGDSAMYLCASSYSTDTQYFGPGTRLTVL.

The rearrangement joins TRBV6-5 to TRBJ2-6, with D unclear. CDR1 MNHEY and CDR2 SVGAGI come from the germline V gene. V shed 9 bases and J shed 0 bases, with 9 bases lying between them. This CDR3 region has 14 residues. CDR3 region: CASFSHSGANVLTF. The DNA for the CDR3 is TGTGCCAGTTTTTCACACTCTGGGGCCAACGTCCTGACTTTC.

This chain links TRBV6-2 or TRBV6-3 with TRBJ1-1, with a weak D call TRBD1 (6 bases). V dropped 7 bases and J dropped 5 bases, with 11 bases sitting between them. The CDR3 sequence is 12 residues long. The germline CDR1 and CDR2 sequences are MNHEY and SVGEGT. The CDR3 bases are TGTGCCAGCACCCCAGGGGCAACTGAAGCTTTCTTT. Translated: CASTPGATEAFF.

V gene TRBV19 combines with J gene TRBJ2-7, with TRBD1 matching 7 bases. The CDR3 is made up of 13 amino acids. V shed 4 bases, J shed 6 bases, and the junction held 6 bases outside the gene matches. Germline V lookup: CDR1 LNHDA, CDR2 SQIVND (reference sequence). The CDR3 DNA reads TGTGCCAGTAGTACTGTACAGGGGACCGAGCAGTACTTC. Translating gives CASSTVQGTEQYF.

The V and J genes are TRBV5-1 and TRBJ1-2; D call uncertain. The CDR3 contains 15 residues. The germline gives CDR1 SGHRS, CDR2 YFSETQ. V was pared by 7 bases and J by 4 bases, with 20 bases between. The CDR3 bases are TGCGCCAGCCGTGACCAACTAGAAAACATCTATGGCTACACCTTC. Translated, it gives CASRDQLENIYGYTF.

This chain connects TRBV7-2 to TRBJ1-2; 10 bases align to TRBD1. The CDR3 runs 15 residues. Looked up from germline, CDR1 is SGHTA and CDR2 is FQGNSA. V shed 0 bases, J shed 8 bases, and the junction held 6 bases outside the gene matches. As DNA, the CDR3 is TGTGCCAGCAGCTTAGCGACAGGGGGCGGGGAAGGCTACACCTTC. Amino acid sequence: CASSLATGGGEGYTF.

This clone was seen at least ten times. The chain has TRBV5-8 and TRBJ1-2; 7 nucleotides agree with TRBD1. The CDR3 is 12 amino acids. Germline V CDR1 and CDR2: SGHTS, YDEGEE. Trimming at V came to 4 bases and at J to 7 bases, leaving 4 bases not matched to a gene. CDR3 coding DNA: TGTGCCAGCAGCGAGAACAGGGGTGGCTACACCTTC. This gives the protein CASSENRGGYTF. Variable domain in full (rest from reference TRBV5-8 and TRBJ1-2): EAGVTQSPTHLIKTRGQQATLRCSPISGHTSVYWYQQALGLGLQFLLWYDEGEERNRGNFPPRFSGRQFPNYSSELNVNALELEDSALYLCASSENRGGYTFGSGTRLTVV.

The V gene is TRBV28, the J gene TRBJ1-1; 12 bases map to TRBD1. Germline V CDR1 and CDR2: MDHEN, SYDVKM. The CDR3 sequence is 16 residues long. V was clipped by 6 bases and J by 2 bases; unmatched bases: 7. The CDR3 loop reads CASRFGTGGFNTEAFF. CDR3 nucleotide sequence: TGTGCCAGCAGGTTTGGGACAGGGGGCTTTAACACTGAAGCTTTCTTT.

The chain has TRBV6-4 and TRBJ2-3, with D perhaps TRBD1 (6 bases). Per the germline V gene, CDR1 is MRHNA and CDR2 is SNTAGT. This CDR3 spans 15 amino acids. V was clipped by 5 bases and J by 2 bases, with 14 bases between them. CDR3 protein: CASSRDAGATDTQYF. CDR3 DNA: TGTGCCAGCAGTAGGGACGCAGGGGCCACAGATACGCAGTATTTT.

DNA of the CDR3: TGCAGCGTCACTAGCGGGAGAGTCTCTGGGGCCAACGTCCTGACTTTC. Translation gives CSVTSGRVSGANVLTF. This chain links TRBV29-1 with TRBJ2-6; 11 bases are shared with TRBD2. CDR3 length: 16 residues. The V segment lost 6 bases and the J segment 0 bases; nucleotides outside the gene matches: 4. Germline values: CDR1 SQVTM, CDR2 ANQGSEA.

This clone was seen a single time. This chain uses TRBV5-4 with TRBJ1-1, with D unresolved. The ends were cut back, 0 bases at V and 0 bases at J, with 9 bases in the middle. The CDR3 contains 15 residues. Germline V gene lookup returns CDR1 SGHNT and CDR2 YYREEE (reference sequence). CDR3 in amino acids: CASSLDRNVNTEAFF. CDR3 DNA: TGTGCCAGCAGCTTGGACAGAAACGTGAACACTGAAGCTTTCTTT.

V is TRBV6-4 and J is TRBJ2-1, with 7 bases fitting TRBD2. Germline assignment: CDR1 MRHNA and CDR2 SNTAGT. The trim removed 0 bases at V and 7 bases at J, leaving 9 bases unmatched. The CDR3 contains 16 residues. For the CDR3, the DNA is TGTGCCAGCAGTGACTCGAGCGGGGTCCCACAGAATGAGCAGTTCTTC. Amino acid sequence: CASSDSSGVPQNEQFF.

This chain links TRBV19 with TRBJ2-7, with D possibly matching TRBD2 (5 bases). This CDR3 is built from 15 residues. Germline V lookup: CDR1 LNHDA, CDR2 SQIVND (reference sequence). Trimming took off 2 bases at V and 4 bases at J, with 15 bases between the two ends. In DNA form, the CDR3 reads TGTGCCAGTAGTATACGGGGATCCGGAGCGTACGAGCAGTACTTC. Its translation: CASSIRGSGAYEQYF. The full variable domain, with the rest looked up from reference TRBV19 and TRBJ2-7, is DGGITQSPKYLFRKEGQNVTLSCEQNLNHDAMYWYRQDPGQGLRLIYYSQIVNDFQKGDIAEGYSVSREKKESFPLTVTSAQKNPTAFYLCASSIRGSGAYEQYFGPGTRLTVT.